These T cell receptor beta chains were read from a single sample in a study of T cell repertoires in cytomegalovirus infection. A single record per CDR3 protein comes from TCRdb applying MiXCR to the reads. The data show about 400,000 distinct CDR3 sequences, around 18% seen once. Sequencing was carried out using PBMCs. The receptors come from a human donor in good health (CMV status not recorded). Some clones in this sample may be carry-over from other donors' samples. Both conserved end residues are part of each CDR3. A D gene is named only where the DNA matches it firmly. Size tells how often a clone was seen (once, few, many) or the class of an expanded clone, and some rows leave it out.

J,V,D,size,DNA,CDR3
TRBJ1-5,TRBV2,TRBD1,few,TGTGCCAGCAGTGACCCGTTGGGACAGGGTAGCAATCAGCCCCAGCATTTT,CASSDPLGQGSNQPQHF
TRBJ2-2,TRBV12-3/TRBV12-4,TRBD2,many,TGTGCCAGCCTCCTAGGGAGGGGCGGGGAGCTGTTTTTT,CASLLGRGGELFF
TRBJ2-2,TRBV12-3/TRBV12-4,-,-,TGTGCCAGCAGAGGGGCTAGTATTAACACCGGGGAGCTGTTTTTT,CASRGASINTGELFF
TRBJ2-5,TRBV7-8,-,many,TGTGCCAGCCTGCGGGGCGGGGAGACCCAGTACTTC,CASLRGGETQYF
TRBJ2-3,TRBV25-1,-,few,TGTGCCAGCAGTAGGATGATTGGAGATACGCAGTATTTT,CASSRMIGDTQYF
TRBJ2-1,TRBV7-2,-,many,TGTGCCAGCAGCGGGGGGCGGGGACACTACAATGAGCAGTTCTTC,CASSGGRGHYNEQFF
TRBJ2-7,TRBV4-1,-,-,TGCGCCAGCAGCCAAGATACCGGTAACGAGCAGTACTTC,CASSQDTGNEQYF
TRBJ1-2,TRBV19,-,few,TGTGCCAGTAGCCCCGATAGGCAGAGTGACTATGGCTACACCTTC,CASSPDRQSDYGYTF
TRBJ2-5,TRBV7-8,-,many,TGTGCCAGCAGCCCCCGAGGAGGGGGGCCAGAGACCCAGTACTTC,CASSPRGGGPETQYF
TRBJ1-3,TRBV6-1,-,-,TGTGCCAGCAGCTGGGAGTCCGGAAACACCATATATTTT,CASSWESGNTIYF
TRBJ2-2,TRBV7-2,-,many,TGTGCCAGCAGCCTCCACTGGCGGGAGCTGTTTTTT,CASSLHWRELFF
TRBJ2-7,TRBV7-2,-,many,TGTGCCAGCAGCTTATGGCCCTGGCGCGATGACTACGAGCAGTACTTC,CASSLWPWRDDYEQYF
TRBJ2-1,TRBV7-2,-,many,TGTGCCAGCAGCAAAAGAGGGGAGCTCTACAATGAGCAGTTCTTC,CASSKRGELYNEQFF
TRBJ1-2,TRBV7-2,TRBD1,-,TGTGCCAGCAGCTTAGAGGTCGGGACAGGGGGCTCGAGTGGCTACACCTTC,CASSLEVGTGGSSGYTF
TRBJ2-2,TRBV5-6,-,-,TGTGCCAGCAGCTTGGATTTAAGGTCGGGGACCGGAACGACCGGGGAGCTGTTTTTT,CASSLDLRSGTGTTGELFF
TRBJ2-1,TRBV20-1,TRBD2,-,TGCAGTGCTGCGAGCACTAGCGGGAGTTACAATGAGCAGTTCTTC,CSAASTSGSYNEQFF
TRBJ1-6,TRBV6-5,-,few,TGTGCCAGCGGGGGCCCGGGGGCACCCCTCCACTTT,CASGGPGAPLHF
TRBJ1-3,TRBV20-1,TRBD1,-,TGCAGTGCTAACAAGGGGGCGGTGGGAAACACCATATATTTT,CSANKGAVGNTIYF
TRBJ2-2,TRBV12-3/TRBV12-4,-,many,TGTGCCAGCAGTACCCTTGGGGTTTTCGTGCAACTGTTTTTT,CASSTLGVFVQLFF
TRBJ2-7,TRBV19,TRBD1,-,TGTGCCAGTAGCATCGGGACAGGGGATGCCTACGAGCAGTACTTC,CASSIGTGDAYEQYF